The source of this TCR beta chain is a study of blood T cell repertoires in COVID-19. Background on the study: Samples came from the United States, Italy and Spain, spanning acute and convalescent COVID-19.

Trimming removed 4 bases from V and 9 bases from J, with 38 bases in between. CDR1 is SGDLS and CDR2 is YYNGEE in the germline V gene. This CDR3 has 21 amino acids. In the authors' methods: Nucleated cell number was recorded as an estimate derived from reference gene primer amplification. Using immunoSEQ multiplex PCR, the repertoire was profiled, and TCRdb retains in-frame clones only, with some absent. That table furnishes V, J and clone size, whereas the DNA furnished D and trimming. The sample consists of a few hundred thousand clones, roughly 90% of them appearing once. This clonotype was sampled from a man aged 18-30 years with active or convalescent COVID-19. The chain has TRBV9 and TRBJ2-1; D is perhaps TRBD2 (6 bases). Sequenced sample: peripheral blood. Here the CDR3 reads CASSPTVGVGAGGTKDSEQFF. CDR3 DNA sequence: TGTGCCAGCAGCCCGACCGTAGGAGTGGGAGCTGGCGGGACGAAAGATTCTGAGCAGTTCTTC. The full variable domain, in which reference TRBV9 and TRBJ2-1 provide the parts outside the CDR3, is DSGVTQTPKHLITATGQRVTLRCSPRSGDLSVYWYQQSLDQGLQFLIQYYNGEERAKGNILERFSAQQFPDLHSELNLSSLELGDSALYFCASSPTVGVGAGGTKDSEQFFGPGTRLTVL.